The rows below give T cell receptor beta chains drawn from one sample of a study of tumour-infiltrating T cells in Burkitt lymphoma. TCRdb keeps only in-frame clones here, not all; method: immunoSEQ multiplex PCR. The sample shows a few thousand clones, around 16% of them seen only once. The sequenced sample was tumor tissue. These TCRs come from a human donor with diffuse large B-cell lymphoma. Some clones in this sample may be carry-over from other donors' samples. Both conserved end residues are part of each CDR3. A D gene is named only where the DNA matches it firmly. Clone size appears in some rows only: once, few, many, or a class for an expanded clone.

NA	NA	TRBV7-6	TRBJ2-5	CVSSNWETQYF	TGTGTCAGCAGCAACTGGGAGACCCAGTACTTC
NA	few	TRBV6-5	TRBJ1-1	CASSYTGGTEAFF	TGTGCCAGCAGTTACACCGGGGGAACTGAAGCTTTCTTT
NA	few	TRBV7-9	TRBJ2-7	CASSLGLEQYF	TGTGCCAGCTCCCTCGGGCTCGAGCAGTACTTC
NA	NA	TRBV2	TRBJ1-5	CASKADSNQPQHF	TGTGCCAGCAAGGCGGATAGCAATCAGCCCCAGCATTTT
TRBD2	few	TRBV5-1	TRBJ2-1	CASGDVAGVIYEQFF	TGCGCCAGCGGCGACGTAGCGGGAGTTATCTATGAGCAGTTCTTC
NA	NA	TRBV6-1	TRBJ2-1	CASSEFVGQFGGEQFF	TGTGCCAGCAGTGAATTTGTTGGACAGTTCGGGGGTGAGCAGTTCTTC
NA	few	TRBV6-1	TRBJ1-1	CASSEWRAPEAFF	TGTGCCAGCAGTGAGTGGAGGGCGCCCGAAGCTTTCTTT
NA	few	TRBV20-1	TRBJ2-7	CSARGDYEQYF	TGCAGTGCTAGAGGGGACTACGAGCAGTACTTC
NA	NA	TRBV30	TRBJ2-1	CAWQGYNEQFF	TGTGCCTGGCAGGGTTACAATGAGCAGTTCTTC
NA	medium-sized	TRBV7-6	TRBJ2-3	CASSPGDGTDTQYF	TGTGCCAGCAGCCCCGGGGACGGCACAGATACGCAGTATTTT
TRBD2	NA	TRBV5-1	TRBJ2-5	CASSFSGKETQYF	TGCGCCAGCAGCTTTAGCGGGAAAGAGACCCAGTACTTC
NA	NA	TRBV7-9	TRBJ1-5	CASSLEGRYNQPQHF	TGTGCCAGCAGCTTGGAGGGGAGGTACAATCAGCCCCAGCATTTT
NA	few	TRBV15	TRBJ2-2	CATSRDRNGPGELFF	TGTGCCACCAGCAGAGATCGTAACGGCCCCGGGGAGCTGTTTTTT
NA	medium-sized	TRBV6-1	TRBJ2-3	CASSVTGILSDTQYF	TGTGCCAGCAGTGTTACAGGGATCCTCTCAGATACGCAGTATTTT
NA	few	TRBV7-9	TRBJ2-4	CASSLEEIQYF	TGTGCCAGCAGCTTAGAGGAAATTCAGTACTTC
NA	NA	TRBV7-3	TRBJ2-5	CASSLTGQGGETQYF	TGTGCCAGCAGCTTAACTGGGCAGGGGGGAGAGACCCAGTACTTC
NA	NA	TRBV11-1	TRBJ2-5	CASSSSQDQETQYF	TGTGCCAGCAGCTCCAGTCAGGACCAAGAGACCCAGTACTTC
NA	few	TRBV7-9	TRBJ2-7	CASSLASTVYEQYF	TGTGCCAGCAGCTTAGCCTCGACAGTCTACGAGCAGTACTTC
NA	NA	TRBV10-3	TRBJ2-3	CAIRGLSGSTDTQYF	TGTGCCATCAGGGGGCTAAGCGGGAGCACAGATACGCAGTATTTT
NA	few	TRBV2	TRBJ2-1	CASSIYNEQFF	TGTGCCAGCAGTATATACAATGAGCAGTTCTTC
NA	NA	TRBV28	TRBJ1-2	CASSLWGPNYGYTF	TGTGCCAGCAGTTTATGGGGTCCTAACTATGGCTACACCTTC
NA	few	TRBV29-1	TRBJ2-2	CSVETGQTNTGELFF	TGCAGCGTTGAAACCGGACAGACGAACACCGGGGAGCTGTTTTTT
NA	NA	TRBV30	TRBJ2-5	CAWGLPGGETQYF	TGTGCCTGGGGCCTACCCGGAGGAGAGACCCAGTACTTC
NA	NA	TRBV28	TRBJ1-1	CASKSVNTEAFF	TGTGCCAGCAAGTCGGTGAACACTGAAGCTTTCTTT
TRBD2	large	TRBV7-9	TRBJ2-1	CASSDALAGGPVEQFF	TGTGCCAGCAGCGATGCCCTAGCGGGAGGGCCGGTTGAGCAGTTCTTC
TRBD1	few	TRBV23-1	TRBJ2-3	CASTRDRVTDTQYF	TGCGCCAGCACAAGAGACAGGGTCACAGATACGCAGTATTTT
NA	NA	TRBV19	TRBJ1-2	CASSRTGTGGYTF	TGTGCCAGTAGTCGCACCGGGACGGGGGGCTACACCTTC
NA	NA	TRBV14	TRBJ2-1	CASSQAVVGLVDEQFF	TGTGCCAGCAGCCAAGCTGTAGTAGGTCTTGTCGATGAGCAGTTCTTC
TRBD2	NA	TRBV4-2	TRBJ2-7	CASSQRLAVSYEQYF	TGTGCCAGCAGCCAACGACTAGCGGTATCCTACGAGCAGTACTTC
NA	medium-sized	TRBV7-8	TRBJ2-7	CASNLGGDTEQYF	TGTGCCAGCAACTTGGGGGGAGACACCGAGCAGTACTTC
NA	few	TRBV21-1	TRBJ2-1	CASSKTSGRLDEQFF	TGTGCCAGCAGCAAGACTAGCGGGAGGTTGGATGAGCAGTTCTTC
TRBD1	few	TRBV5-1	TRBJ2-1	CASSLGTGVEQFF	TGCGCCAGCAGCTTGGGAACAGGGGTCGAGCAGTTCTTC
TRBD2	few	TRBV6-5	TRBJ2-4	CASSYSTSGAKNIQYF	TGTGCCAGCAGTTACTCGACTAGCGGGGCCAAAAACATTCAGTACTTC
TRBD2	NA	TRBV9	TRBJ2-3	CASSVGASGALTDTQYF	TGTGCCAGCAGCGTAGGGGCTAGCGGGGCCCTCACAGATACGCAGTATTTT
NA	NA	TRBV13	TRBJ2-3	CASSPAWGSTDTQYF	TGTGCCAGCAGCCCTGCATGGGGGAGCACAGATACGCAGTATTTT
TRBD2	few	TRBV4-1	TRBJ2-2	CASSQGLADLRPGELFF	TGCGCCAGCAGCCAGGGACTAGCGGACCTTAGGCCCGGGGAGCTGTTTTTT
TRBD1	few	TRBV9	TRBJ1-2	CASSTSLRDSLNYGYTF	TGTGCCAGCAGTACCTCCCTCCGGGACAGTCTTAACTATGGCTACACCTTC
TRBD2	few	TRBV4-1	TRBJ2-7	CASSQTGLAGEQYF	TGCGCCAGCAGCCAAACGGGACTAGCGGGTGAGCAGTACTTC
NA	NA	TRBV20-1	TRBJ1-4	CSARRLEKLFF	TGCAGTGCGAGGAGGCTCGAAAAACTGTTTTTT
NA	few	TRBV4-1	TRBJ1-4	CASSRNTGEKLFF	TGCGCCAGCAGCCGGAATACAGGTGAAAAACTGTTTTTT
NA	NA	TRBV5-6	TRBJ1-5	CASSLSPTNNQPQHF	TGTGCCAGCAGCTTGTCACCGACGAACAATCAGCCCCAGCATTTT
TRBD2	few	TRBV7-2	TRBJ2-1	CASSLLAGGNEQFF	TGTGCCAGCAGCTTACTAGCGGGAGGGAATGAGCAGTTCTTC
NA	NA	TRBV19	TRBJ1-5	CASTMGGGRSNQPQHF	TGTGCCAGTACCATGGGGGGGGGAAGAAGCAATCAGCCCCAGCATTTT